This entry concerns a single TCR beta chain. What it recognizes is unknown. Other DNA sequences from this sample encode an identical CDR3 as well. Germline V CDR1 and CDR2: MNHEY, SMNVEV (reference sequence). CDR3 length: 16 residues. V was pared by 5 bases and J by 0 bases, with 14 bases between. These data belong to a study of cytomegalovirus exposure and HLA in healthy donors. Notes on the study in general: Researchers catalogued approximately 170 TCR beta chains as cytomegalovirus-associated. Specific recognition of CMV antigens was confirmed in vitro for a few chains (all CMV-associated). Reportedly, diagnosis of cytomegalovirus status by the classifier showed high specificity and sensitivity.

The assay was immunoSEQ multiplex PCR, and TCRdb's table has in-frame clones only and misses some. Here the sample spans about 160,000 clones, under 90% being singletons. The receptor comes from a man in his late teens or twenties in good health and CMV-seropositive. The sample was PBMCs. This rearrangement joins TRBV27 to TRBJ2-1; D not certain. The DNA of the CDR3 is TGTGCCAGCAGTCCGAGGCAAGCCAGCTCCTACAATGAGCAGTTCTTC. It specifies CASSPRQASSYNEQFF.